This T cell receptor (beta chain) was sequenced for a study of Tregs in tolerant kidney transplant recipients. With respect to this clone: Its antigen remains unidentified.

CDR1 MNHEY and CDR2 SVGAGI come from the germline V gene. V lost 6 bases and J lost 0, with 13 bases in between. The CDR3 spans 15 residues. Clones were sequenced by immunoSEQ multiplex PCR, and TCRdb holds only the in-frame ones, with some missing. The data hold 100,000 to 120,000 clones, with around 90% observed a single time. Overall study results and limits: Tregs expanded with activated donor B cells seemed most donor-specific. Changing PCR primers prevented nucleotide comparison between some patients' samples.

The receptor was isolated from a human donor who received a combined kidney and bone marrow transplant. The sample consisted of CD4+ T cells from blood, taken before the transplant. The chain uses TRBV6-5 and TRBJ2-3, with a possible D match to TRBD2 (5 bases). The CDR3 nucleotides read TGTGCCAGCAGAGCCGGGGATTTTAGCACAGATACGCAGTATTTT. Its translation: CASRAGDFSTDTQYF.